The clone carrying this TCR beta chain was seen only once. The entry originates in a study of shared clonotypes between healthy human individuals. This table comes from immunoSEQ multiplex PCR, and its TCRdb copy is limited to in-frame clones, with some not included. The top ten clones hold more than 0.35% of a sample with around 2.5 million clones, approximately 93% of them seen once. Sequencing was performed on naive CD4+ T cells from PBMCs. As to subset: CD45RA+ positively selected. This TCR came from a man aged 18 to 29 in good health. Some clones in this sample may be carry-over from other donors' samples.

The CDR3 DNA is TGTGCCAGTAGTTTCCGGGGGCCGAACACCGGGGAGCTGTTTTTT. It codes for CASSFRGPNTGELFF. The genes are TRBV19 and TRBJ2-2, with D perhaps TRBD1 or TRBD2 (6 bases each). This CDR3 is 15 amino acids long. Germline V lookup: CDR1 LNHDA, CDR2 SQIVND (reference sequence). V dropped 5 bases and J dropped 0 bases, with 10 bases sitting between them.